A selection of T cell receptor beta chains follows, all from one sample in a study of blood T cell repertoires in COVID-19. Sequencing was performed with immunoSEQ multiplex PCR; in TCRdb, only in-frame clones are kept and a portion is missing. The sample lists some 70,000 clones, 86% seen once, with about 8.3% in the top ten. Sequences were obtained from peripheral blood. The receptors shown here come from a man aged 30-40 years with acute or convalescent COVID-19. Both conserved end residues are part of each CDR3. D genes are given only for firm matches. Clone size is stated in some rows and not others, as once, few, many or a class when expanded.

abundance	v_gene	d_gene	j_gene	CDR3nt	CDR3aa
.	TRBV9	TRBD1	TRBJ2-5	TGTGCCAGCAGCCCCGGAACAGGGGGCTCGGAGACCCAGTACTTC	CASSPGTGGSETQYF
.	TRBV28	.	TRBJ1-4	TGTGCCAGCAGACCTACAGGGACTAGTGAAAAACTGTTTTTT	CASRPTGTSEKLFF
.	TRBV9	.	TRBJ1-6	TGTGCCAGCAGCGTTCTCGGAGTAAATTCACCCCTCCACTTT	CASSVLGVNSPLHF
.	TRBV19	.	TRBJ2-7	TGTGCCAGTAGTCGGTCAGGGGAGTTCTACGAGCAGTACTTC	CASSRSGEFYEQYF
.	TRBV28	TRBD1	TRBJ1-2	TGTGCCAGCAGTTTTAAAGGGGGACAGGGGTTGTATGGCTACACCTTC	CASSFKGGQGLYGYTF
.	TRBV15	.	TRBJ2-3	TGTGCCACCAGCAGAGATGTGGGCGGGATGGAGGATACGCAGTATTTT	CATSRDVGGMEDTQYF
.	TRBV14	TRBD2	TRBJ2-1	TGTGCCAGCAGCCAAGATCGGCTAGCGGGAGGATACAATGAGCAGTTCTTC	CASSQDRLAGGYNEQFF
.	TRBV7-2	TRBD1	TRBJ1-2	TGTGCCAGCAGCTTCAGGGGGCGAAACTATGGCTACACCTTC	CASSFRGRNYGYTF
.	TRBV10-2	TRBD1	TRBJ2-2	TGCGCCAGCTCCCCACAGGGGAATGCCGGGGAGCTGTTTTTT	CASSPQGNAGELFF
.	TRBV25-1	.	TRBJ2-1	TGTGCCAGCAGTGCCCGACAGGTTGCTGAGCAGTTCTTC	CASSARQVAEQFF
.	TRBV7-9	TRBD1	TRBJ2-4	TGTGCCAGCAGCTTAGTGACAGGGCCAGGCATTCAGTACTTC	CASSLVTGPGIQYF
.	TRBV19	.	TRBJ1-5	TGTGCCAGTACCCGGGGAGATCAGCCCCAGCATTTT	CASTRGDQPQHF
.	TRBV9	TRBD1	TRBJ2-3	TGTGCCAGCAGCGCGACAGGGGGGTTTGTGGATACGCAGTATTTT	CASSATGGFVDTQYF
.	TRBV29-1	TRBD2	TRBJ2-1	TGCAGCGCGGGGCTAGCGGGTTTTACGTCCTACAATGAGCAGTTCTTC	CSAGLAGFTSYNEQFF
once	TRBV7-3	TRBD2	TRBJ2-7	TGTGCCAGCAGCCCGGGGAGGGCGAGTGCCTACGAGCAGTACTTC	CASSPGRASAYEQYF
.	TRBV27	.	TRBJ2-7	TGTGCCAGCAGTTTATACGGGGTGGGGACCTACGAGCAGTACTTC	CASSLYGVGTYEQYF
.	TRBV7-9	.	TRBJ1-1	TGTGCCAGCGTAGGCAGGGTAGGGGACACTGAAGCTTTCTTT	CASVGRVGDTEAFF
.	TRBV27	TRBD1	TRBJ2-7	TGTGCCAGCAGTTCACAGGGGTCACCCTACGAGCAGTACTTC	CASSSQGSPYEQYF
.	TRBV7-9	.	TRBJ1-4	TGTGCCAGCAGCTTAGTTGTTGTTAGTACCGGGAATGAAAAACTGTTTTTT	CASSLVVVSTGNEKLFF
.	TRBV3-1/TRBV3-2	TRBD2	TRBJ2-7	TGTGCCAGCAGACGATCGACTAGCGGGATTTACGAGCAGTACTTC	CASRRSTSGIYEQYF
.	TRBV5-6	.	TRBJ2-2	TGTGCCAGCAGCTTGCTCGCGGGTTACACCGGGGAGCTGTTTTTT	CASSLLAGYTGELFF
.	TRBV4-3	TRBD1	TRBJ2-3	TGCGCCAGCAGCCAATCGACAGGGCAGGGCACAGATACGCAGTATTTT	CASSQSTGQGTDTQYF
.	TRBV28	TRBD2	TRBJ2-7	TGTGCCAGCCTAACTGTAGCGGGAGACGGGGACGAGCAGTACTTC	CASLTVAGDGDEQYF
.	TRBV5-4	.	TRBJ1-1	TGTGCCAGCGGTAGCCAAGCCCGGGGCACTGAAGCTTTCTTT	CASGSQARGTEAFF
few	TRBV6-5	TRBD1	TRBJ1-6	TGTGCCAGCAGTTATAAGGGACAGGGATCCTCACCCCTCCACTTT	CASSYKGQGSSPLHF
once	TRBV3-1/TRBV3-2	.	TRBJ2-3	TGTGCCAGCAGCCAACGGACTCGTTCTAGCACAGATACGCAGTATTTT	CASSQRTRSSTDTQYF
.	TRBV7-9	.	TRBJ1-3	TGTGCCAGCACCTTTCAGCAGGGTCGTGGAAACACCATATATTTT	CASTFQQGRGNTIYF
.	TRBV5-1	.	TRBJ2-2	TGCGCCAGCAGCTTGCCCCAGACCGGGGAGCTGTTTTTT	CASSLPQTGELFF